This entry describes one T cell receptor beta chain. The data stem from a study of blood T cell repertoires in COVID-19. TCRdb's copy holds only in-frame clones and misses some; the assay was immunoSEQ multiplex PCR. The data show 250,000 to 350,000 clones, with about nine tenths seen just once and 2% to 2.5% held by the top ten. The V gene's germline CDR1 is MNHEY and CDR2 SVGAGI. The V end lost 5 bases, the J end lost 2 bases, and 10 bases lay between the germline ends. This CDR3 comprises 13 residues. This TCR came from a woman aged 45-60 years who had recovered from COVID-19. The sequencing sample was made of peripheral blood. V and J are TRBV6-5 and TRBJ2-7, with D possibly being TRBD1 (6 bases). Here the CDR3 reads CASSPTGTYEQYF. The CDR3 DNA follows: TGTGCCAGCAGTCCGACAGGCACCTACGAGCAGTACTTC.